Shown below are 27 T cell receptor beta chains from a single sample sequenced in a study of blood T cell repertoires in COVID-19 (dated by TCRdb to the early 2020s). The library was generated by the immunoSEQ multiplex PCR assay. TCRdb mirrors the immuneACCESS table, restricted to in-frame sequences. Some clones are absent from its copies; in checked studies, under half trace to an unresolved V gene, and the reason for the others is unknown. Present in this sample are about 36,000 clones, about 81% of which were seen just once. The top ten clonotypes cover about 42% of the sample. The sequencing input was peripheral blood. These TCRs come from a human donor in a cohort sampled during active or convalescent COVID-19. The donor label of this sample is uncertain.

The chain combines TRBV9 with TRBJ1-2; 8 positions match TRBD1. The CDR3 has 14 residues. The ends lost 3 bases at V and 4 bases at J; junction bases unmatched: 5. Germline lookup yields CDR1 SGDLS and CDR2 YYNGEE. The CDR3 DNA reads TGTGCCAGCAGCGGAGCAACAGGGGGCTATGGCTACACCTTC. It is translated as CASSGATGGYGYTF. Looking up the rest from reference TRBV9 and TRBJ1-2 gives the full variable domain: DSGVTQTPKHLITATGQRVTLRCSPRSGDLSVYWYQQSLDQGLQFLIQYYNGEERAKGNILERFSAQQFPDLHSELNLSSLELGDSALYFCASSGATGGYGYTFGSGTRLTVV.

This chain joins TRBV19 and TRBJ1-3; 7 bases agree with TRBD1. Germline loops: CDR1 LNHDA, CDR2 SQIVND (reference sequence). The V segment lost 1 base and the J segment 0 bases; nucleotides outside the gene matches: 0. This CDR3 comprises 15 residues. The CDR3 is CASSIGDSSGNTIYF. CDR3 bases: TGTGCCAGTAGTATAGGGGACAGCTCTGGAAACACCATATATTTT.

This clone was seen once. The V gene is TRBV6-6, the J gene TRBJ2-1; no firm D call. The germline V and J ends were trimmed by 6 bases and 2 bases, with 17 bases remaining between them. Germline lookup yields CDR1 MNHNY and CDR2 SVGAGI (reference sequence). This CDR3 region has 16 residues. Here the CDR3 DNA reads TGTGCCAGCAGCTCCCATGGCTCCACAACCTACAATGAGCAGTTCTTC. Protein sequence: CASSSHGSTTYNEQFF.

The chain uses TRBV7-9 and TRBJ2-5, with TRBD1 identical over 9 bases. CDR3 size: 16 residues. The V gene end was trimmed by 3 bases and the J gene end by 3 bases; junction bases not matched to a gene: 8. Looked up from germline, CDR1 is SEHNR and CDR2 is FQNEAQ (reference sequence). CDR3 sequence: CASSFPRQGGKETQYF. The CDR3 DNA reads TGTGCCAGCAGCTTCCCCAGACAGGGGGGAAAAGAGACCCAGTACTTC.

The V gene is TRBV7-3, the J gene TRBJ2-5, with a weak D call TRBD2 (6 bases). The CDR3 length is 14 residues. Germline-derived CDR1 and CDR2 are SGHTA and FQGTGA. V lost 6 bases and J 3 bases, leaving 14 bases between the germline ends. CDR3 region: CASSRSGSEETQYF. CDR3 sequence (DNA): TGTGCCAGCAGTCGAAGCGGGTCCGAAGAGACCCAGTACTTC.

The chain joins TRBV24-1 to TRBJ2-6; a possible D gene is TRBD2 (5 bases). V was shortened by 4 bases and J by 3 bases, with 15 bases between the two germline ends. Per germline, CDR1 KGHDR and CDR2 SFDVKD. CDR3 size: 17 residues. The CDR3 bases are TGTGCCACCAGTGACGCATCTCTAGCTGGTGGGGCCAACGTCCTGACTTTC. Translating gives CATSDASLAGGANVLTF.

This chain's CDR3 is CATSAGYEAFF. In DNA form, the CDR3 reads TGTGCCACCAGTGCGGGATACGAAGCTTTCTTT. This chain joins TRBV24-1 and TRBJ1-1; D is ambiguous. The CDR3 covers 11 residues. Germline V lookup: CDR1 KGHDR, CDR2 SFDVKD. Trimming left V 5 bases short and J 8 bases short, with 8 bases between.

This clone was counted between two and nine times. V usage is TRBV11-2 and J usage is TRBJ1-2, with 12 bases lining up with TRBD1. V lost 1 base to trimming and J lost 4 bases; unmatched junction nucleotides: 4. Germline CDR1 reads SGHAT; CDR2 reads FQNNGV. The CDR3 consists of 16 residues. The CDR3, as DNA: TGTGCCAGCAGCTTAGGGGACAGGGGGCGAGGCTATGGCTACACCTTC. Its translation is CASSLGDRGRGYGYTF.

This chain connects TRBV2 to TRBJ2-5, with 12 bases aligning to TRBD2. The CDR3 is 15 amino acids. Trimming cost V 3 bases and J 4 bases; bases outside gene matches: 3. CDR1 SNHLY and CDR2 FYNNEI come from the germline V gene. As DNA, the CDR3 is TGTGCCAGCAGTGATCAGGGACTAGCGGGAGAGACCCAGTACTTC. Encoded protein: CASSDQGLAGETQYF.

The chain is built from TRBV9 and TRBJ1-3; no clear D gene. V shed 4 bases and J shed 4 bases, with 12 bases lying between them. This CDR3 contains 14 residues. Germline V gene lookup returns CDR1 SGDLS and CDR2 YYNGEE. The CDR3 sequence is CASSLGGFGNTIYF. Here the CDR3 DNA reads TGTGCCAGCAGCTTGGGAGGGTTCGGAAACACCATATATTTT.

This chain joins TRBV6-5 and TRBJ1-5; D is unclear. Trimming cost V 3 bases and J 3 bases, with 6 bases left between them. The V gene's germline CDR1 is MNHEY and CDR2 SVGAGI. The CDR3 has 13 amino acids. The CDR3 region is CASSYGINQPQHF. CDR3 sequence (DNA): TGTGCCAGCAGTTATGGCATCAATCAGCCCCAGCATTTT.

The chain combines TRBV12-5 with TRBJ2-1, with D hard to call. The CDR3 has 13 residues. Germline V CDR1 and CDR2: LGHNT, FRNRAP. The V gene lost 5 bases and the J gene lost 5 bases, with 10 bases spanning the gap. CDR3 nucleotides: TGTGCTAGTGGTCCAAGAATAGACAATGAGCAGTTCTTC. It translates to CASGPRIDNEQFF.

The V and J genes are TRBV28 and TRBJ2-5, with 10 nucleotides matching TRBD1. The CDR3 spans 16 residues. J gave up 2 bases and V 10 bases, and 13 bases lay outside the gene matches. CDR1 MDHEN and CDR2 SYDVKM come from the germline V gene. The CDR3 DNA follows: TGTGCCATCTCAAAATCCGGGACAGGGGTACAAGAGACCCAGTACTTC. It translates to CAISKSGTGVQETQYF.

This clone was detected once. The CDR3 DNA follows: TGTGCCAGCAGCCCTGGGACATCTTTCTCTGGAAACACCATATATTTT. This sequence encodes CASSPGTSFSGNTIYF. The genes are TRBV7-9 and TRBJ1-3; maybe TRBD1 (6 bases). This CDR3 has 16 amino acids. Trimming shortened V by 5 bases and J by 0 bases, and 14 bases separated the two germline ends. The germline gives CDR1 SEHNR, CDR2 FQNEAQ (reference sequence).

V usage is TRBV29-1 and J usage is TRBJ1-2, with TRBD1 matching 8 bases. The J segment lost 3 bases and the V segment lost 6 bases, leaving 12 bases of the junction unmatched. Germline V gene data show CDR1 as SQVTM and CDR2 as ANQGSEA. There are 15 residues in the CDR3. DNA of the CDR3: TGCAGCGTGGGCGGGACAGGAGCAGTGGACTATGGCTACACCTTC. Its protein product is CSVGGTGAVDYGYTF. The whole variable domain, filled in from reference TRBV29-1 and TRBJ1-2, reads SAVISQKPSRDICQRGTSLTIQCQVDSQVTMMFWYRQQPGQSLTLIATANQGSEATYESGFVIDKFPISRPNLTFSTLTVSNMSPEDSSIYLCSVGGTGAVDYGYTFGSGTRLTVV.

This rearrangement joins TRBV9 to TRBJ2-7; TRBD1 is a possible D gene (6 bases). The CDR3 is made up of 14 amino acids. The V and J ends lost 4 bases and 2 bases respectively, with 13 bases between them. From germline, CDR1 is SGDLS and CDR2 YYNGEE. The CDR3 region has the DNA TGTGCCAGCAGCCCACAGGGTGGGCCCTACGAGCAGTACTTC. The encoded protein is CASSPQGGPYEQYF.

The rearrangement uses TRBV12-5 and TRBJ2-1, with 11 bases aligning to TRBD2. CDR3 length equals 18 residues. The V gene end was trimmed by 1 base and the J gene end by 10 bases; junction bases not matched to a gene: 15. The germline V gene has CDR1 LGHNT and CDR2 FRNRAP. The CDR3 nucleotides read TGTGCTAGTGGTTTGGGGCTAACCGGGACTAGCGGCCCACGGGAGCAGTTCTTC. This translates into CASGLGLTGTSGPREQFF.

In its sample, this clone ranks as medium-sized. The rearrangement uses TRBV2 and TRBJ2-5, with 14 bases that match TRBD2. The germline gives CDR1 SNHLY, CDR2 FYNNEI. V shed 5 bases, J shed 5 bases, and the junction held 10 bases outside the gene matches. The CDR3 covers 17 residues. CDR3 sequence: CASSPGLAGVGRETQYF. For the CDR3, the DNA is TGTGCCAGCAGTCCGGGACTAGCGGGAGTGGGCAGGGAGACCCAGTACTTC.

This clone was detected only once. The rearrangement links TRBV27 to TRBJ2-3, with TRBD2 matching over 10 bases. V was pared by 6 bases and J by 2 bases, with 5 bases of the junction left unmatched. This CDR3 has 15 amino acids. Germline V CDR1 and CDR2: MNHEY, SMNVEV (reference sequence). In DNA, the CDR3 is TGTGCCAGCAGCTTAGGACTAGCGGACACAGATACGCAGTATTTT. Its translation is CASSLGLADTDTQYF.

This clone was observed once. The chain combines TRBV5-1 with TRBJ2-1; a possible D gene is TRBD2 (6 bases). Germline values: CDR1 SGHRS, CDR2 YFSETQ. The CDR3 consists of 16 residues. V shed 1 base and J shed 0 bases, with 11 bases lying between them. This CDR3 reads CASSLSGRSSYNEQFF. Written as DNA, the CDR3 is TGCGCCAGCAGCTTGAGCGGGCGAAGCTCCTACAATGAGCAGTTCTTC.

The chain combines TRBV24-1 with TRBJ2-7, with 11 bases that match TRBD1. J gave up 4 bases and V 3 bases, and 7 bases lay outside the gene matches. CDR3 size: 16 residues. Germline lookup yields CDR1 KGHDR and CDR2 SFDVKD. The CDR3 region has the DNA TGTGCCACCAGTGATCCGGCCGGGACAGGGGGTTACGAGCAGTACTTC. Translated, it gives CATSDPAGTGGYEQYF.

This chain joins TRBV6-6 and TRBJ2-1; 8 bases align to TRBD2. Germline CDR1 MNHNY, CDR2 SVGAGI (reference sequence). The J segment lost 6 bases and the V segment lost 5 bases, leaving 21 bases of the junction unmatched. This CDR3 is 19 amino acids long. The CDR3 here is CASSRQGGTRKGPGNEQFF. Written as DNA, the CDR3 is TGTGCCAGCAGTCGCCAAGGCGGGACTAGAAAGGGGCCTGGCAATGAGCAGTTCTTC.

The CDR3 DNA reads as TGTGCCAGCAGCTTAGACAGGGGGGGAACCTACGAGCAGTACTTC. Protein sequence: CASSLDRGGTYEQYF. The chain employs TRBV11-1 and TRBJ2-7; D is perhaps TRBD1 (8 bases). Deletions cut 1 base from V and 2 bases from J, with 12 bases between. Germline V CDR1 and CDR2: SGHAT, FQDESV (reference sequence). The CDR3 is 15 amino acids.

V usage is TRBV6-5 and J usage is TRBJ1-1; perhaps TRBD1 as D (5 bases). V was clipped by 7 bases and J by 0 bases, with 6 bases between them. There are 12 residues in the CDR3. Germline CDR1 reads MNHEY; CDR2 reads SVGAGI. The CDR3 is CASNRLNTEAFF. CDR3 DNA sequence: TGTGCCAGCAACAGGCTGAACACTGAAGCTTTCTTT.

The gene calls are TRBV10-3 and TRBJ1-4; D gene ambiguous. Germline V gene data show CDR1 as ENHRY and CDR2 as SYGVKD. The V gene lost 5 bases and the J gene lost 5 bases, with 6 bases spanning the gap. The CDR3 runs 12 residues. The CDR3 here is CAISQENEKLFF. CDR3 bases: TGTGCCATCAGTCAGGAAAATGAAAAACTGTTTTTT.

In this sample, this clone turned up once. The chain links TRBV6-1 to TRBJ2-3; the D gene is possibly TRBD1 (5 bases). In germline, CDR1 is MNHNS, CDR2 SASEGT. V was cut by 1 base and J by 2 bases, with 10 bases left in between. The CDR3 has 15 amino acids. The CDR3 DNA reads TGTGCCAGCAGTGAAGGGGGCGCTATCACAGATACGCAGTATTTT. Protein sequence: CASSEGGAITDTQYF.

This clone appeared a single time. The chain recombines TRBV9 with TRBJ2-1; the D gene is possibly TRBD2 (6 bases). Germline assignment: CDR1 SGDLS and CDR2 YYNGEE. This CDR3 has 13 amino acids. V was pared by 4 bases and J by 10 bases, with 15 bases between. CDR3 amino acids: CASSPTGGLEQFF. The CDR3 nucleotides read TGTGCCAGCAGCCCCACGGGCGGACTAGAGCAGTTCTTC.